These 17 T cell receptor beta chains originate from one sample sequenced in a study of identical twins (dated by TCRdb to 2016 to 2017). The library relied on 5' RACE. The instrument was an Illumina HiSeq 2000. In-frame beta chains were kept once TCRdb had trimmed the public reads at Q25 with fastp and called clones with MiXCR. Each record represents a unique CDR3 protein, reported with the most common genes and DNA among its rows. For this sample there are around 300,000 distinct CDR3 sequences; roughly 8.6% appear just once. 2.1% of the sample is held by the ten biggest clonotypes. These data were also reused for a study on yellow fever vaccine responses in identical twins.

Sequenced material: memory (CD45RO+) T cells sorted from blood. Read against the paper, the sample's cell subset or site label means: CD45RO+ enriched T cells. These TCRs come from a woman aged 18-29 years in good health.

In this sample, this clonotype turned up many times. The gene calls are TRBV29-1 and TRBJ1-5; D unresolved. CDR1 and CDR2 (germline): SQVTM, ANQGSEA. The CDR3 runs to 12 residues. The V and J ends lost 4 bases and 0 bases respectively, with 4 bases between them. The CDR3 loop reads CSVVDSNQPQHF. The CDR3 DNA is TGCAGCGTTGTCGATAGCAATCAGCCCCAGCATTTT.

This clonotype has more than one count but fewer than ten. The chain recombines TRBV13 with TRBJ2-7; D ambiguous. The V gene lost 5 bases and the J gene lost 5 bases, with 16 bases spanning the gap. Germline-derived CDR1 and CDR2 are PRHDT and FYEKMQ (reference sequence). The CDR3 extends over 14 amino acids. DNA for the CDR3: TGTGCCAGCAGCAATCATGTAGGGTCCCACGAGCAGTACTTC. Residues: CASSNHVGSHEQYF.

This chain uses TRBV10-3 with TRBJ2-7; 9 bases agree with TRBD1. With V trimmed by 4 bases and J by 6 bases, 7 bases remained unmatched. Looked up from germline, CDR1 is ENHRY and CDR2 is SYGVKD. This CDR3 contains 14 residues. DNA for the CDR3: TGTGCCATCAGTGGGGGACAGGGTCTGGTCGAGCAGTACTTC. Protein product: CAISGGQGLVEQYF.

There are a few counts of this clonotype. J is TRBJ2-4 and V is TRBV11-1; 7 nucleotides line up with TRBD1. The germline CDR1 and CDR2 sequences are SGHAT and FQDESV (reference sequence). The V and J ends lost 4 bases and 2 bases, in that order; junction bases with no gene match: 8. The CDR3 spans 16 residues. CDR3 residues: CASSSGQRETKNIQYF. The CDR3 DNA reads TGTGCCAGCAGCTCGGGACAGAGAGAGACCAAAAACATTCAGTACTTC.

This clonotype was found a few times. This chain connects TRBV2 to TRBJ2-2; D perhaps matches TRBD1 (5 bases). Per the germline V gene, CDR1 is SNHLY and CDR2 is FYNNEI. V lost 7 bases, J lost 3 bases, and 9 bases lay in between. CDR3 size: 13 residues. CDR3 sequence (DNA): TGTGCCAGCACCAAGGGGTACACCGGGGAGCTGTTTTTT. This gives the protein CASTKGYTGELFF.

At least ten counts were recorded for this clonotype. This chain connects TRBV25-1 to TRBJ2-5; D tentatively fits TRBD1 or TRBD2 (6 bases each). This CDR3 is built from 17 residues. The V and J ends lost 3 bases and 2 bases respectively, with 19 bases between them. Per the germline V gene, CDR1 is MGHDK and CDR2 is SYGVNS. This chain's CDR3 is CASSDQNRGAEQETQYF. The CDR3 DNA reads TGTGCCAGCAGTGATCAAAATAGGGGGGCAGAACAAGAGACCCAGTACTTC.

This rearrangement joins TRBV6-1 to TRBJ2-1; 7 positions agree with TRBD2. CDR1 is MNHNS and CDR2 is SASEGT in the germline V gene. The CDR3 consists of 16 residues. The ends lost 3 bases at V and 4 bases at J; junction bases unmatched: 9. The CDR3 here is CASSERGEGLYNEQFF. Written as DNA, the CDR3 is TGTGCCAGCAGTGAGCGAGGGGAGGGCCTGTACAATGAGCAGTTCTTC.

The sample holds many counts of this clonotype. The chain combines TRBV5-1 with TRBJ2-3; TRBD1 aligns across 10 bases. This CDR3 contains 17 residues. The germline CDR1 and CDR2 sequences are SGHRS and YFSETQ. Unmatched junction bases numbered 7, after V lost 2 bases and J lost 1 base. CDR3 amino acids: CASSLPLGTGGTDTQYF. The CDR3 coding sequence is TGCGCCAGCAGCTTACCTCTCGGGACAGGGGGCACAGATACGCAGTATTTT.

The table lists this clonotype with a few counts. This chain joins TRBV6-5 and TRBJ2-7, with 8 bases matching TRBD1. Germline CDR1 and CDR2: MNHEY and SVGAGI. This CDR3 spans 15 amino acids. The V segment lost 0 bases and the J segment 5 bases; nucleotides outside the gene matches: 6. CDR3: CASSYSDRVRNEQYF. DNA of the CDR3: TGTGCCAGCAGTTACTCGGACAGGGTGAGGAACGAGCAGTACTTC.

The J gene is TRBJ2-1, the V gene TRBV11-2, with 9 positions matching TRBD1. CDR1 and CDR2 (germline): SGHAT, FQNNGV. Unmatched junction bases numbered 19, after V lost 6 bases and J lost 4 bases. This CDR3 is built from 19 residues. CDR3 in amino acids: CASSQSGTGSSRSYNEQFF. The CDR3 DNA sequence: TGTGCCAGCAGTCAATCCGGGACAGGGTCCTCCCGCTCGTACAATGAGCAGTTCTTC.

This clonotype was picked up a small number of times. This rearrangement joins TRBV5-6 to TRBJ1-1, with TRBD1 as a possible D gene (5 bases). The length of the CDR3 is 15 residues. Germline-derived CDR1 and CDR2 are SGHDT and YYEEEE. V was clipped by 3 bases and J by 0 bases, with 12 bases between them. DNA of the CDR3: TGTGCCAGCAGCTACTCAGGGCTTCTGAACACTGAAGCTTTCTTT. Its protein is CASSYSGLLNTEAFF. The full variable domain, its missing parts supplied by reference TRBV5-6 and TRBJ1-1, is DAGVTQSPTHLIKTRGQQVTLRCSPKSGHDTVSWYQQALGQGPQFIFQYYEEEERQRGNFPDRFSGHQFPNYSSELNVNALLLGDSALYLCASSYSGLLNTEAFFGQGTRLTVV.

This clonotype was seen more than once but under ten times. The chain couples TRBV6-1 to TRBJ2-3; TRBD1 matches 12 bases. This CDR3 is built from 17 residues. V dropped 2 bases and J dropped 6; count of bases not matched to a gene: 9. The V gene's germline CDR1 is MNHNS and CDR2 SASEGT. The CDR3 bases are TGTGCCAGCAGTGAATTAGCCGGGACAGGGGGCCGGGATACGCAGTATTTT. Protein: CASSELAGTGGRDTQYF.

In its sample, this clonotype was seen many times. This chain joins TRBV5-1 and TRBJ1-1; TRBD1 matches 9 bases. J lost 5 bases, V lost 1 base, and 9 bases had no gene match. This CDR3 is built from 16 residues. Germline CDR1 and CDR2: SGHRS and YFSETQ. In nucleotides, the CDR3 is TGCGCCAGCAGCTTGCTAGCCGGGACAGGGAATACTGAAGCTTTCTTT. Its protein is CASSLLAGTGNTEAFF.

The rearrangement links TRBV12-3 or TRBV12-4 to TRBJ2-6, with 9 bases matching TRBD2. The CDR3 runs to 17 residues. V gave up 7 bases and J gave up 1 base; unmatched junction bases: 8. The CDR3 nucleotides are TGTGCCAGCACCCGAAACCTAGCGGGGTCTGGGGCCAACGTCCTGACTTTC. Amino acids: CASTRNLAGSGANVLTF.

This clonotype was counted at least ten times. This chain joins TRBV29-1 and TRBJ1-1; 7 bases are a match to TRBD1. V shed 6 bases and J 11 bases; nucleotides not matched to a gene: 12. The CDR3 loop spans 12 amino acids. Germline CDR1 is SQVTM and CDR2 is ANQGSEA. CDR3 nucleotides: TGCAGCGTCCCCAGGGGGGGGGCAGGGGCTTTCTTT. As protein: CSVPRGGAGAFF.

This clonotype was observed at least ten times. The chain carries TRBV20-1 and TRBJ2-5; 11 nucleotides line up with TRBD2. The V gene's germline CDR1 is DFQATT and CDR2 SNEGSKA (reference sequence). With 3 bases clipped from V and 2 bases from J, the junction kept 8 bases outside the gene matches. This CDR3 spans 16 amino acids. The CDR3 DNA sequence: TGCAGTGCTAGTGGGCTAGCGGGGGGCACTCAAGAGACCCAGTACTTC. Protein sequence: CSASGLAGGTQETQYF.

This clonotype occurred a few times. This chain joins TRBV5-6 and TRBJ1-5; possibly TRBD1 for D (6 bases). CDR3 length: 18 amino acids. Germline V gives CDR1 SGHDT, CDR2 YYEEEE. V lost 4 bases and J lost 1, with 21 bases in between. The CDR3 region is CASSLGYTGGASNQPQHF. Written as DNA, the CDR3 is TGTGCCAGCAGCCTAGGTTATACGGGGGGCGCGAGCAATCAGCCCCAGCATTTT.